The clone carrying this TCR beta chain was detected many times. Its cognate antigen is unknown. Time point specified: newly diagnosed GD, antithyroid drugs for less than 3 months. The authors made the TCR library using RNA they extracted from PBMCs. The record originates from a study of regulatory T cells in long-lasting Graves disease. Study-level background: Newly diagnosed Graves' patients had under 3 months of antithyroid drugs. Study observations and caveats: What was studied was peripheral blood only, and not thyroid tissue. Preferential use of TRBV28, TRBJ1-2 and TRBJ2-5 was seen in persistent disease.

CDR1 and CDR2 (germline): DFQATT, SNEGSKA (reference sequence). The CDR3 length is 15 residues. The ends lost 4 bases at V and 5 bases at J; junction bases unmatched: 13. Library construction for TCR beta used iRepertoire HTBI primers and Arm-PCR of CDR3 regions. MiXCR was run by TCRdb on the multiplex PCR reads, yielding one entry per CDR3 protein. The sample lists 300,000 to 400,000 distinct CDR3 sequences, less than 20% seen once, with around a fifth in the top ten. The chain employs TRBV20-1 and TRBJ1-1, with 7 positions matching TRBD1. This receptor was taken from a female donor with Graves disease. Sequencing used peripheral blood mononuclear cells (PBMCs), obtained at new diagnosis, from a patient treated with antithyroid drugs. CDR3 coding DNA: TGCAGTGCTACAACCACCGGGACAGATAAGACTGAAGCTTTCTTT. Protein product: CSATTTGTDKTEAFF.